The 30 T cell receptor beta chains in this list originate from one sample, sequenced in a study of CD8+ T cells in alopecia areata. Treatment reported: oral pan-JAK inhibitor, 5-10 mg twice daily. Investigators isolated RNA and reverse transcribed it into cDNA to act as the sequencing template. This table comes from immunoSEQ multiplex PCR, and its TCRdb copy is limited to in-frame clones, with some not included. Counted here are more than 150,000 clones, approximately 60% occurring once; the ten biggest clones make up roughly 3.3%. Here the sequenced sample was CD4+ T cells sorted from blood, taken at week 4, from a patient treated with tofacitinib. Source of these receptors: a human donor with alopecia areata.

The chain employs TRBV5-4 and TRBJ1-1, with 7 nucleotides matching TRBD1. Unmatched junction bases numbered 4, after V lost 0 bases and J lost 5 bases. CDR1 is SGHNT, CDR2 YYREEE, per germline (reference sequence). The CDR3 consists of 14 residues. DNA for the CDR3: TGTGCCAGCAGCTTGGACAGGGGAGGGACTGAAGCTTTCTTT. As protein: CASSLDRGGTEAFF.

This clone has a handful of counts. The chain links TRBV10-3 to TRBJ2-2, with TRBD2 as a possible D gene (5 bases). Germline CDR1 and CDR2: ENHRY and SYGVKD. The CDR3 extends over 13 amino acids. V shed 4 bases and J shed 6 bases, with 9 bases lying between them. DNA of the CDR3: TGTGCCATCAGTGGGAGGAGTGCCGGGGAGCTGTTTTTT. It is translated as CAISGRSAGELFF.

This chain joins TRBV28 and TRBJ2-5, with a weak D call TRBD2 (5 bases). Germline V gene sequence: CDR1 MDHEN, CDR2 SYDVKM. The ends were cut back, 6 bases at V and 2 bases at J, with 16 bases in the middle. The CDR3 consists of 15 residues. The CDR3 DNA reads as TGTGCCAGCAGCCCCGAGGACTTGAAACAAGAGACCCAGTACTTC. This sequence encodes CASSPEDLKQETQYF.

This clone was observed a few times. This sequence joins TRBV29-1 and TRBJ2-7; D is undetermined. Germline loops: CDR1 SQVTM, CDR2 ANQGSEA. The CDR3 contains 13 residues. V lost 5 bases to trimming and J lost 0 bases, with 11 bases between them. DNA of the CDR3: TGCAGCGTTAGCCAGCCCTACTCCTACGAGCAGTACTTC. Translating it yields CSVSQPYSYEQYF.

The CDR3 region has the DNA TGTGCCAGCAGCGGTAGTGGCGGGGCCGGGGACACTGAAGCTTTCTTT. Amino acids: CASSGSGGAGDTEAFF. The chain links TRBV7-9 to TRBJ1-1; D is perhaps TRBD1 (5 bases). The CDR3 consists of 16 residues. Trimming shortened V by 5 bases and J by 3 bases, and 19 bases separated the two germline ends. The germline V gene has CDR1 SEHNR and CDR2 FQNEAQ (reference sequence).

The chain couples TRBV2 to TRBJ2-7; 9 nucleotides match TRBD2. From germline, CDR1 is SNHLY and CDR2 FYNNEI. With 9 bases clipped from V and 4 bases from J, the junction kept 7 bases outside the gene matches. The CDR3 runs to 13 residues. CDR3 bases: TGTGCCAGTTCTAGCGGGACCGCGTACGAGCAGTACTTC. It is translated as CASSSGTAYEQYF.

This chain connects TRBV4-2 to TRBJ2-5; weak D call: TRBD1 (5 bases). V lost 2 bases and J lost 5, with 18 bases in between. The CDR3 runs to 16 residues. Germline values: CDR1 LGHNA, CDR2 YNFKEQ. CDR3 loop: CASSQLIQGVRETQYF. CDR3 sequence (DNA): TGTGCCAGCAGCCAACTAATCCAGGGTGTTCGGGAGACCCAGTACTTC.

The rearrangement joins TRBV4-3 to TRBJ2-6; 8 bases line up with TRBD1. From germline, CDR1 is LGHNA and CDR2 YSLEER. This CDR3 spans 18 amino acids. After removal of 3 bases from V and 1 base from J, the junction contained 8 bases not matched to a gene. The CDR3 loop reads CASSHSSRTGSGANVLTF. CDR3 sequence (DNA): TGCGCCAGCAGCCACTCCTCCCGGACAGGGTCTGGGGCCAACGTCCTGACTTTC.

The V and J genes are TRBV29-1 and TRBJ2-1, with TRBD2 matching over 10 bases. The CDR3 has 14 amino acids. With 5 bases clipped from V and 6 bases from J, the junction kept 7 bases outside the gene matches. Germline assignment: CDR1 SQVTM and CDR2 ANQGSEA. CDR3 bases: TGCAGCGTTCTTTATAGCGGGGGGCCCAATGAGCAGTTCTTC. Its translation: CSVLYSGGPNEQFF.

V and J are TRBV23-1 and TRBJ1-5; D unresolved. TRBV23-1 is an ORF; its function is uncertain. This CDR3 is 13 amino acids long. The ends were cut back, 3 bases at V and 6 bases at J, with 9 bases in the middle. The CDR3 nucleotides read TGCGCCAGCAGTCACCCGACTGCTCAGCCCCAGCATTTT. It translates to CASSHPTAQPQHF.

The genes are TRBV7-9 and TRBJ1-2; 7 bases agree with TRBD1. The CDR3 extends over 15 amino acids. J gave up 0 bases and V 0 bases, and 1 base lay outside the gene matches. The germline CDR1 and CDR2 sequences are SEHNR and FQNEAQ (reference sequence). This chain's CDR3 is CASSLAGTANYGYTF. In DNA form, the CDR3 reads TGTGCCAGCAGCTTAGCCGGGACAGCTAACTATGGCTACACCTTC. Based on the CDR3 plus reference TRBV7-9 and TRBJ1-2, the full variable domain is DTGVSQNPRHKITKRGQNVTFRCDPISEHNRLYWYRQTLGQGPEFLTYFQNEAQLEKSRLLSDRFSAERPKGSFSTLEIQRTEQGDSAMYLCASSLAGTANYGYTFGSGTRLTVV.

This clone was observed a single time. J is TRBJ1-4 and V is TRBV27, with a weak D call TRBD1 (5 bases). The CDR3 loop spans 15 amino acids. Looked up from germline, CDR1 is MNHEY and CDR2 is SMNVEV (reference sequence). Between the trimmed V and J ends, which lost 2 bases and 10 bases, there was a span of 17 bases. CDR3 protein: CASSLKTVGALKLFF. The CDR3 DNA sequence: TGTGCCAGCAGTTTAAAGACAGTTGGAGCCTTAAAACTGTTTTTT.

CDR3 in amino acids: CASSSTEFNYGYTF. DNA of the CDR3: TGTGCCAGCTCGTCAACGGAATTTAACTATGGCTACACCTTC. The V gene is TRBV18, the J gene TRBJ1-2; D is undetermined. Germline values: CDR1 KGHSH, CDR2 LQKENI. The CDR3 consists of 14 residues. V gave up 6 bases and J gave up 1 base, with 12 bases separating them. Using reference TRBV18 and TRBJ1-2 for the parts outside the CDR3, the full variable domain is NAGVMQNPRHLVRRRGQEARLRCSPMKGHSHVYWYRQLPEEGLKFMVYLQKENIIDESGMPKERFSAEFPKEGPSILRIQQVVRGDSAAYFCASSSTEFNYGYTFGSGTRLTVV.

This clone was seen at least ten times. CDR3 in DNA: TGTGCCTGGAGTGTGGGAATCGGGGCAGCCTACGAGCAGTACTTC. This sequence encodes CAWSVGIGAAYEQYF. This chain uses TRBV30 with TRBJ2-7; D may match TRBD1 or TRBD2 (5 bases each). CDR1 is GTSNPN, CDR2 SVGIG, per germline (reference sequence). This CDR3 comprises 15 residues. Trimming cost V 0 bases and J 2 bases, with 14 bases left between them.

The chain uses TRBV30 and TRBJ1-5, with 7 bases matching TRBD1. Germline V gene lookup returns CDR1 GTSNPN and CDR2 SVGIG (reference sequence). The CDR3 loop spans 15 amino acids. J was trimmed by 5 bases and V by 0 bases; bases with no gene match: 7. The chain's CDR3 is CAWSVGGTADQPQHF. DNA of the CDR3: TGTGCCTGGAGTGTCGGGGGGACAGCAGATCAGCCCCAGCATTTT.

This clone appeared a few times. The chain employs TRBV6-5 and TRBJ2-2; D is perhaps TRBD2 (5 bases). With 10 bases removed from V and 0 bases from J, the gap between germline ends came to 9 bases. CDR1 and CDR2 (germline): MNHEY, SVGAGI. This CDR3 contains 13 residues. Here the CDR3 reads CATLGANTGELFF. In DNA, the CDR3 is TGTGCCACACTAGGAGCGAACACCGGGGAGCTGTTTTTT.

This clone was seen once. The rearrangement uses TRBV4-2 and TRBJ2-5; 9 bases align to TRBD2. J was trimmed by 7 bases and V by 0 bases; bases with no gene match: 6. The CDR3 covers 15 residues. CDR1 is LGHNA, CDR2 YNFKEQ, per germline. CDR3 loop: CASSQENSGGGTQYF. The DNA for the CDR3 is TGTGCCAGCAGCCAAGAAAATAGCGGGGGAGGGACCCAGTACTTC.

This clone was seen more than once but under ten times. The V gene is TRBV11-2, the J gene TRBJ2-5, with D tentatively TRBD1 or TRBD2 (5 bases each). Trimming stripped 5 bases from V and 2 bases from J, with 12 bases between. Per germline, CDR1 SGHAT and CDR2 FQNNGV. The CDR3 loop spans 14 amino acids. The CDR3 DNA reads as TGTGCCAGCAGCCCACTGTGGGGGCAAGAGACCCAGTACTTC. This encodes CASSPLWGQETQYF.

This chain connects TRBV9 to TRBJ1-6; unclear D gene. Looked up from germline, CDR1 is SGDLS and CDR2 is YYNGEE. This CDR3 has 14 residues. The V and J ends lost 0 bases and 7 bases respectively, with 8 bases between them. The CDR3 DNA is TGTGCCAGCAGCGTAGTGGCCGGGAATTCACCCCTCCACTTT. It yields the protein CASSVVAGNSPLHF.

V and J are TRBV2 and TRBJ1-5, with TRBD1 matching 9 bases. This CDR3 has 15 amino acids. Trimming removed 5 bases from V and 6 bases from J; junction bases left unmatched: 8. Germline V gene data show CDR1 as SNHLY and CDR2 as FYNNEI. CDR3 amino acids: CASSSITGGGQPQHF. The DNA for the CDR3 is TGTGCCAGCAGTTCTATTACAGGGGGCGGTCAGCCCCAGCATTTT.

The chain joins TRBV2 to TRBJ1-2, with TRBD1 as a possible D gene (5 bases). The V end lost 7 bases, the J end lost 7 bases, and 16 bases lay between the germline ends. Germline values: CDR1 SNHLY, CDR2 FYNNEI. The length of the CDR3 is 13 residues. The CDR3, as DNA: TGTGCCAGCACCACCGGGGCGTCCGGTGGCTACACCTTC. Translated: CASTTGASGGYTF.

This chain uses TRBV29-1 with TRBJ2-7, with a weak D call TRBD2 (7 bases). The CDR3 is made up of 15 amino acids. CDR1 and CDR2 (germline): SQVTM, ANQGSEA. The V end lost 3 bases, the J end lost 3 bases, and 18 bases lay between the germline ends. The DNA of the CDR3 is TGCAGCGTTGACGGGGGGCAGGGAAGTCGCTACGAGCAGTACTTC. It yields the protein CSVDGGQGSRYEQYF.

The chain recombines TRBV28 with TRBJ1-5, with D hard to call. CDR3 length equals 12 residues. Germline loops: CDR1 MDHEN, CDR2 SYDVKM. The V and J ends lost 5 bases and 3 bases respectively, with 5 bases between them. CDR3 bases: TGTGCCAGCAGTGCGCTCAATCAGCCCCAGCATTTT. As protein: CASSALNQPQHF. Full variable domain (remainder filled in from reference TRBV28 and TRBJ1-5): DVKVTQSSRYLVKRTGEKVFLECVQDMDHENMFWYRQDPGLGLRLIYFSYDVKMKEKGDIPEGYSVSREKKERFSLILESASTNQTSMYLCASSALNQPQHFGDGTRLSIL.

The CDR3 coding sequence is TGCAGCGTGCTAGGGGGTTCCTACAATGAGCAGTTCTTC. Translated, it gives CSVLGGSYNEQFF. The chain recombines TRBV29-1 with TRBJ2-1; TRBD1 might be the D (6 bases). Germline V gives CDR1 SQVTM, CDR2 ANQGSEA. This CDR3 comprises 13 residues. The germline V and J ends were trimmed by 6 bases and 1 base, with 10 bases remaining between them.

The CDR3 region is CASSLVGPPGYGYTF. DNA for the CDR3: TGTGCCAGCAGCTTGGTTGGACCCCCGGGCTATGGCTACACCTTC. J is TRBJ1-2 and V is TRBV5-4, with D hard to call. Trimming removed 0 bases at V and 4 bases at J, with 13 bases between. The CDR3 runs 15 residues. Germline assignment: CDR1 SGHNT and CDR2 YYREEE (reference sequence).

This clone has only a few counts. The V call is TRBV6-1, the J call TRBJ2-3; 8 nucleotides match TRBD1. The V segment lost 2 bases and the J segment 5 bases; nucleotides outside the gene matches: 9. CDR1 is MNHNS, CDR2 SASEGT, per germline. The CDR3 extends over 16 amino acids. CDR3 DNA sequence: TGTGCCAGCAGTGAACTGGCAGGGGGCGGCCAAGATACGCAGTATTTT. It yields the protein CASSELAGGGQDTQYF.

This clone occurred a few times. This rearrangement joins TRBV29-1 to TRBJ1-5, with TRBD1 identical over 7 bases. Trimming at V came to 5 bases and at J to 9 bases, leaving 7 bases not matched to a gene. The germline V gene has CDR1 SQVTM and CDR2 ANQGSEA. The CDR3 runs to 12 residues. In DNA form, the CDR3 reads TGCAGCGTTTCGGACAGGTTCTCGCCCCAGCATTTT. Its translation is CSVSDRFSPQHF.

The chain is built from TRBV4-1 and TRBJ1-2; D call uncertain. The CDR3 has 13 amino acids. With 0 bases removed from V and 8 bases from J, the gap between germline ends came to 10 bases. Per germline, CDR1 MGHRA and CDR2 YSYEKL. The CDR3 reads CASSQDRAVGYTF. CDR3 in DNA: TGCGCCAGCAGCCAAGATCGCGCCGTAGGCTACACCTTC.

By frequency in the sample, this clone is medium-sized. The rearrangement links TRBV27 to TRBJ1-1, with D possibly TRBD1 on 5 matching bases. Trimming removed 4 bases at V and 0 bases at J, with 9 bases between. In germline, CDR1 is MNHEY, CDR2 SMNVEV (reference sequence). The CDR3 is 14 residues long. In DNA, the CDR3 is TGTGCCAGCAGTTCTGTGGGGCTGAACACTGAAGCTTTCTTT. Encoded protein: CASSSVGLNTEAFF.

The chain recombines TRBV4-2 with TRBJ1-5; tentative D call: TRBD1 (6 bases). V lost 0 bases and J 0 bases, leaving 12 bases between the germline ends. The germline V gene encodes CDR1 LGHNA and CDR2 YNFKEQ. The CDR3 covers 17 residues. CDR3 sequence: CASSQDVQGNSNQPQHF. The CDR3 DNA reads TGTGCCAGCAGCCAAGATGTTCAGGGGAATAGCAATCAGCCCCAGCATTTT.